The 11 T cell receptor beta chains below were found in one sample sequenced in a study of shared clonotypes between healthy human individuals. Repertoires were generated with immunoSEQ multiplex PCR, while TCRdb's copy carries only in-frame clones and drops some. The data hold under 350,000 clones, with about nine tenths observed a single time. Sequenced material: memory CD8+ T cells sorted from blood. As for subset: CD45RO+ cells pooled with CCR7-negative TemRA cells. Receptor source: a man younger than 35 in good health.

The chain has TRBV29-1 and TRBJ2-1, with 10 positions matching TRBD2. The CDR3 consists of 16 residues. V shed 0 bases and J 4 bases; nucleotides not matched to a gene: 6. CDR1 SQVTM and CDR2 ANQGSEA come from the germline V gene. The CDR3 region has the DNA TGCAGCGTTGAAGACGACCTAGCGGGGGTGTACAATGAGCAGTTCTTC. This encodes CSVEDDLAGVYNEQFF.

The chain has TRBV15 and TRBJ2-3; a possible D gene is TRBD2 (6 bases). Deletions cut 5 bases from V and 6 bases from J, with 24 bases between. The CDR3 runs 17 residues. In germline, CDR1 is LNHNV, CDR2 YYDKDF (reference sequence). CDR3 protein: CATSLFLAAGYLDTQYF. The DNA for the CDR3 is TGTGCCACCAGCCTATTTCTGGCCGCGGGATATCTGGATACGCAGTATTTT.

The chain is built from TRBV4-3 and TRBJ2-3, with D possibly matching TRBD1 (6 bases). The germline V gene encodes CDR1 LGHNA and CDR2 YSLEER. Trimming shortened V by 1 base and J by 4 bases, and 9 bases separated the two germline ends. This CDR3 has 14 amino acids. As DNA, the CDR3 is TGCGCCAGCAGCCAAGGGGGGCTATCAGATACGCAGTATTTT. It encodes CASSQGGLSDTQYF.

This chain connects TRBV28 to TRBJ2-3, with D uncertain. Germline CDR1 MDHEN, CDR2 SYDVKM. The CDR3 has 13 residues. V lost 3 bases and J lost 4, with 8 bases in between. CDR3 sequence: CASSFENADTQYF. In DNA form, the CDR3 reads TGTGCCAGCAGTTTCGAGAACGCAGATACGCAGTATTTT.

CDR3 protein: CASSSPLGYTGELFF. The CDR3 DNA is TGTGCCAGCAGCTCCCCCCTGGGATACACCGGGGAGCTGTTTTTT. J is TRBJ2-2 and V is TRBV7-9; D call uncertain. Trimming took 4 bases from V and 3 from J, leaving 12 bases between them. CDR1 SEHNR and CDR2 FQNEAQ come from the germline V gene (reference sequence). The CDR3 covers 15 residues.

This rearrangement joins TRBV5-3 to TRBJ1-2; 7 bases match TRBD1. TRBV5-3 is sorted into the ORF group, with uncertain function. V trimming: 0 bases; J trimming: 0 bases; junction bases outside the gene matches: 23. CDR3 length: 22 residues. The CDR3 sequence is CARSLVRDSDASGGRTNYGYTF. The CDR3 DNA sequence: TGTGCCAGAAGCTTGGTGCGGGACAGCGACGCTTCGGGGGGTCGAACTAACTATGGCTACACCTTC.

The chain recombines TRBV14 with TRBJ2-1, with 10 positions matching TRBD2. The germline V gene has CDR1 SGHDN and CDR2 FVKESK. V lost 0 bases and J lost 9; bases outside the gene matches: 8. There are 16 residues in the CDR3. CDR3 nucleotide sequence: TGTGCCAGCAGCCAAGAGGAGCTAGCGGGGGATTCTGAGCAGTTCTTC. Translated, it gives CASSQEELAGDSEQFF.

The chain employs TRBV6-4 and TRBJ2-2, with D possibly being TRBD2 (5 bases). Germline V gene lookup returns CDR1 MRHNA and CDR2 SNTAGT. Trimming took off 2 bases at V and 4 bases at J, with 17 bases between the two ends. The CDR3 is made up of 17 amino acids. The CDR3 DNA is TGTGCCAGCAGTGACCCCTCCCCCCTGGGGAGCACCGGGGAGCTGTTTTTT. Its translation: CASSDPSPLGSTGELFF.

V usage is TRBV11-2 and J usage is TRBJ1-1; the D is unclear. Looked up from germline, CDR1 is SGHAT and CDR2 is FQNNGV. The CDR3 is made up of 13 amino acids. The V end was cut by 5 bases, the J end by 1 base, with 8 bases between. The DNA for the CDR3 is TGTGCCAGCAGCACTGTCACGAACACTGAAGCTTTCTTT. Translation gives CASSTVTNTEAFF.

The rearrangement links TRBV7-8 to TRBJ1-1; 9 bases align to TRBD1. This CDR3 contains 13 residues. CDR1 and CDR2 from the germline V gene are SGHVS and FQNEAQ. Unmatched junction bases numbered 3, after V lost 3 bases and J lost 7 bases. CDR3 bases: TGTGCCAGCAGCTTGGGACAGGGTATTGAAGCTTTCTTT. This codes for CASSLGQGIEAFF.

The V call is TRBV29-1, the J call TRBJ1-1, with D possibly being TRBD1 (5 bases). The CDR3 loop spans 12 amino acids. V shed 2 bases and J shed 6 bases, with 10 bases lying between them. Germline assignment: CDR1 SQVTM and CDR2 ANQGSEA. CDR3 in DNA: TGCAGCGTTGAATGGGGGGTCCCTGAAGCTTTCTTT. Translation: CSVEWGVPEAFF.